This T cell receptor beta chain comes out of a study of cytomegalovirus exposure and HLA in healthy donors. Study in general: Prior work identified some 120 million unique TCR beta sequences in 150 million to 200 million T cells. Across around 400 genotyped donors, around 80% landed in the Caucasian-associated ancestry cluster.

The sample holds one count of this clone. Since the CDR3 does not end with the conserved phenylalanine or tryptophan, this likely comes from a read error. V was shortened by 6 bases and J by 0 bases, with 18 bases between the two germline ends. From germline, CDR1 is WNHNN and CDR2 SYGVQD (reference sequence). The CDR3 length is 17 residues. Primers: 60 Vbeta forward and 13 Jbeta reverse. Only in-frame clones appear in the TCRdb table, and some are missing; sequencing was by immunoSEQ multiplex PCR. The sample lists about 97,000 clones; approximately 89% were seen once. The clonotype comes from a man in his thirties or forties in good health and CMV-seronegative. What was sequenced was PBMCs. V is TRBV10-1 and J is TRBJ1-5; no clear D. The CDR3 nucleotides are TGCGCCAGCAGACCCGGAGGCAGACATTATAGCAATCAGCCCCAGCATGTT. Its translation: CASRPGGRHYSNQPQHV.